The next 9 T cell receptor beta chains were all read from a single sample in a study of CD8 T cells in ankylosing spondylitis. Findings and limits, study-wide: One TCR beta motif, made up of 7 or 8 highly homologous variants, appeared characteristic of ankylosing spondylitis blood.

TCRdb independently ran MiXCR on the 5' RACE reads; one entry per CDR3 protein. This repertoire shows roughly 350,000 distinct CDR3 sequences, under 8.5% found once; its top ten account for just over 14%. No cognate antigen is known for these TCRs. The sequencing sample was made of blood, either unsorted or a sorted T cell fraction (not recorded which). These receptors all come from a male donor with ankylosing spondylitis.

The rearrangement joins TRBV4-2 to TRBJ1-3; maybe TRBD1 (5 bases). This CDR3 contains 17 residues. Germline V lookup: CDR1 LGHNA, CDR2 YNFKEQ. Trimming removed 4 bases from V and 0 bases from J, with 16 bases in between. CDR3 sequence (DNA): TGTGCCAGCAGCCGGGACCAGGGAACTAACTCTGGAAACACCATATATTTT. Translated, it gives CASSRDQGTNSGNTIYF.

The J gene is TRBJ2-7, the V gene TRBV3-1; D is undetermined. This CDR3 region has 16 residues. The germline V gene has CDR1 LGHDT and CDR2 YNNKEL (reference sequence). V was clipped by 1 base and J by 2 bases, with 15 bases between them. The CDR3 DNA reads as TGTGCCAGCAGCCAAGGGCACTCCCTGGGAACCTACGAGCAGTACTTC. Translating gives CASSQGHSLGTYEQYF.

The chain recombines TRBV5-1 with TRBJ2-5; D gene uncertain. The germline CDR1 and CDR2 sequences are SGHRS and YFSETQ. The CDR3 totals 15 residues. Trimming took 0 bases from V and 1 from J, leaving 10 bases between them. The CDR3 reads CASSLAGSRQETQYF. CDR3 nucleotide sequence: TGCGCCAGCAGCTTGGCCGGTTCGCGCCAAGAGACCCAGTACTTC. The whole variable domain, filled in from reference TRBV5-1 and TRBJ2-5, reads KAGVTQTPRYLIKTRGQQVTLSCSPISGHRSVSWYQQTPGQGLQFLFEYFSETQRNKGNFPGRFSGRQFSNSRSEMNVSTLELGDSALYLCASSLAGSRQETQYFGPGTRLLVL.

J is TRBJ2-5 and V is TRBV5-1, with TRBD2 matching 7 bases. Trimming at V came to 0 bases and at J to 3 bases, leaving 5 bases not matched to a gene. This CDR3 comprises 15 residues. In germline, CDR1 is SGHRS, CDR2 YFSETQ. CDR3 residues: CASSLVGLAEETQYF. CDR3 DNA sequence: TGCGCCAGCAGCTTGGTCGGCCTAGCGGAAGAGACCCAGTACTTC.

This clonotype has ten or more counts. The chain combines TRBV4-3 with TRBJ2-1, with D perhaps TRBD1 or TRBD2 (6 bases each). Trimming stripped 4 bases from V and 0 bases from J, with 13 bases between. Germline assignment: CDR1 LGHNA and CDR2 YSLEER. CDR3 length: 16 amino acids. The CDR3 spells CASSPGVADSYNEQFF. DNA of the CDR3: TGCGCCAGCAGCCCAGGGGTAGCGGACTCCTACAATGAGCAGTTCTTC.

This clonotype was counted at least ten times. The J gene is TRBJ1-4, the V gene TRBV29-1; tentative D call: TRBD1 (6 bases). V was clipped by 7 bases and J by 8 bases, with 17 bases between them. The CDR3 sequence is 13 residues long. The germline gives CDR1 SQVTM, CDR2 ANQGSEA. CDR3 nucleotide sequence: TGCAGCGCCCAAACAGGGTCCGGCGAAAAACTGTTTTTT. It is translated as CSAQTGSGEKLFF.

This clonotype occurred a few times. The chain uses TRBV2 and TRBJ1-2; 7 bases agree with TRBD1. After removal of 5 bases from V and 6 bases from J, the junction contained 6 bases not matched to a gene. The CDR3 length is 13 residues. Germline loops: CDR1 SNHLY, CDR2 FYNNEI. The CDR3 reads CASSPDRRDGYTF. CDR3 sequence (DNA): TGTGCCAGCAGTCCGGACAGGAGGGATGGCTACACCTTC.

The V and J genes are TRBV12-3 or TRBV12-4 and TRBJ1-1; TRBD1 agrees at 7 bases. This CDR3 region has 13 residues. With 5 bases clipped from V and 5 bases from J, the junction kept 5 bases outside the gene matches. The CDR3 sequence: CASSTNRGTEAFF. The DNA of the CDR3 is TGTGCCAGCAGTACTAACAGGGGTACTGAAGCTTTCTTT.

There are a few counts of this clonotype. V usage is TRBV5-1 and J usage is TRBJ1-6; D possibly corresponds to TRBD1 (5 bases). The V gene lost 0 bases and the J gene lost 10 bases, with 11 bases spanning the gap. Germline V CDR1 and CDR2: SGHRS, YFSETQ. The CDR3 consists of 14 residues. The CDR3 bases are TGCGCCAGCAGCTTGGAGGGGAATCGATCACCCCTCCACTTT. Encoded protein: CASSLEGNRSPLHF.